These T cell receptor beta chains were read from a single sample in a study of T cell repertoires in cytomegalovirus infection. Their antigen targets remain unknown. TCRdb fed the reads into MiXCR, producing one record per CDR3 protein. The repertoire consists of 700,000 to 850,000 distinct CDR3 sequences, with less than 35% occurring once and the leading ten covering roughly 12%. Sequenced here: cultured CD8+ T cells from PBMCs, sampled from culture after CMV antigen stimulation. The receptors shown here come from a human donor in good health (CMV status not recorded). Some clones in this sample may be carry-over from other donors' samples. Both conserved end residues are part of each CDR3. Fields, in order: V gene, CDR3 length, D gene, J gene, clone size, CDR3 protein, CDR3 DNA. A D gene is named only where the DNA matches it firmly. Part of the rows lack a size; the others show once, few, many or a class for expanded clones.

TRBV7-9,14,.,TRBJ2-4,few,CASSTTGLKNIQYF,TGTGCCAGCAGCACGACAGGTTTGAAAAACATTCAGTACTTC
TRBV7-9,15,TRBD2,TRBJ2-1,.,CANSTPGLAENEQFF,TGTGCCAACAGCACGCCGGGACTAGCGGAGAATGAGCAGTTCTTC
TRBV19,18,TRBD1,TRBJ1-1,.,CASSIPLGQGDMNTEAFF,TGTGCCAGTAGTATTCCACTCGGACAGGGGGACATGAACACTGAAGCTTTCTTT
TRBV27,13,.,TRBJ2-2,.,CASSFRPAGELFF,TGTGCCAGCAGCTTTAGACCGGCCGGGGAGCTGTTTTTT
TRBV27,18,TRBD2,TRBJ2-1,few,CASSLWGSGGLSYNEQFF,TGTGCCAGCAGTTTATGGGGTAGCGGGGGCCTTTCCTACAATGAGCAGTTCTTC
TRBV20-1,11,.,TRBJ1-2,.,CSAPVGVGYTF,TGCAGTGCACCCGTGGGGGTCGGCTACACCTTC
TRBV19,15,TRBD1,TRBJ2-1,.,CASSITGGPTNEQFF,TGTGCCAGTAGTATCACAGGGGGCCCAACCAATGAGCAGTTCTTC
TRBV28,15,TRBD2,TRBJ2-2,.,CASSLISGRAGELFF,TGTGCCAGCAGTTTAATATCGGGGAGGGCCGGGGAGCTGTTTTTT
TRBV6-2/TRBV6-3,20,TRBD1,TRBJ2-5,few,CASSLSGGQGTGGTKETQYF,TGTGCCAGCAGTCTCTCCGGGGGACAGGGGACCGGGGGTACCAAAGAGACCCAGTACTTC
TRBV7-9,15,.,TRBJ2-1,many,CASSPKVGSYNEQFF,TGTGCCAGCAGCCCTAAGGTTGGTTCCTACAATGAGCAGTTCTTC
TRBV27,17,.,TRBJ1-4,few,CASSPYSGVTANEKLFF,TGTGCCAGCAGTCCCTACTCAGGGGTAACGGCTAATGAAAAACTGTTTTTT
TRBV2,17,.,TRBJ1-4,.,CASSEALRARGREKLFF,.
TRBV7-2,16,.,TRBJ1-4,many,CASSLYMGGRFEKLFF,TGTGCCAGCAGCCTCTATATGGGGGGGAGGTTTGAAAAACTGTTTTTT
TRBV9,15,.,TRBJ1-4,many,CASSVTGATNEKLFF,TGTGCCAGCAGCGTCACAGGTGCAACTAATGAAAAACTGTTTTTT
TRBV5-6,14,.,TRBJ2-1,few,CASSLALANNEQFF,TGTGCCAGCAGCTTGGCCCTAGCGAACAATGAGCAGTTCTTC
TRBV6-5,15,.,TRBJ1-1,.,CASSYGRGMGPEAFF,TGTGCCAGCAGTTATGGCAGGGGTATGGGTCCTGAAGCTTTCTTT
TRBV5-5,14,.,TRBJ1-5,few,CPSSSSSGNQPQHF,TGTCCCAGCAGCTCCTCATCGGGCAATCAGCCCCAGCATTTT
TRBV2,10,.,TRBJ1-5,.,CASSGQLQHF,TGTGCCAGCAGTGGGCAGCTCCAGCATTTT
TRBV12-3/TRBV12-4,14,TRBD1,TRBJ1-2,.,CASSLEGQGDGYTF,TGTGCCAGCAGTTTGGAGGGACAGGGGGATGGCTACACCTTC
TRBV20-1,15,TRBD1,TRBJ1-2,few,CSATFGQGVNYGYTF,TGCAGTGCTACTTTTGGACAGGGGGTAAACTATGGCTACACCTTC
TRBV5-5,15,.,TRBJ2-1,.,CASSYTGSHRREQFF,TGTGCCAGCAGCTACACCGGGTCCCATCGACGTGAGCAGTTCTTC
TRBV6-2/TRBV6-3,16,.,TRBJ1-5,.,CASSYWGAAGNQPQHF,TGTGCCAGCAGTTACTGGGGGGCTGCGGGCAATCAGCCCCAGCATTTT